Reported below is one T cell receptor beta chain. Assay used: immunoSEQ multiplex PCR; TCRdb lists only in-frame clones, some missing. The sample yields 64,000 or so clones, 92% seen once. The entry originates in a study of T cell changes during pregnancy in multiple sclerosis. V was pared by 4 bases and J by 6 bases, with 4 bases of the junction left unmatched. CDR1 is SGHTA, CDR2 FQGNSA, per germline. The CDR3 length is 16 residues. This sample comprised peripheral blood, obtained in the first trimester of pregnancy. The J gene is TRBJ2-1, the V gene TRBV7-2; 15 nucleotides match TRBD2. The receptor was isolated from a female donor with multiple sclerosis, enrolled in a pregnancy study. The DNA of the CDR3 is TGTGCCAGCAGCTCCGGACTAGCGGGAGGGCGCAATGAGCAGTTCTTC. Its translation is CASSSGLAGGRNEQFF.